Listed below are T cell receptor beta chains from one sample, sequenced in a study of blood T cell repertoires in COVID-19. Method: immunoSEQ multiplex PCR; TCRdb's copy keeps in-frame clones and lacks some. Here the sample spans about 89,000 clones, about four fifths being singletons. The sequencing input was peripheral blood. Receptors were obtained from a man between 70 and 80 years old with COVID-19, enrolled during active disease. Each CDR3 is given with its conserved first and last residue. Fields, in order: V gene, clone size, D gene, J gene, CDR3 protein, CDR3 DNA. D genes are given only for firm matches. Clone size is shown for a subset of rows, as once, few, many or a class of expanded clone.

v_call: TRBV2; clone_size: .; d_call: .; j_call: TRBJ1-1; cdr3_aa: CASSGQLLSEAFF; cdr3_nt: TGTGCCAGCAGCGGACAGCTTTTATCTGAAGCTTTCTTT
v_call: TRBV10-3; clone_size: .; d_call: TRBD1; j_call: TRBJ1-1; cdr3_aa: CAITGVEGATEAFF; cdr3_nt: TGTGCCATCACGGGGGTGGAGGGGGCCACTGAAGCTTTCTTT
v_call: TRBV18; clone_size: .; d_call: .; j_call: TRBJ2-1; cdr3_aa: CASSPPSSYNEQFF; cdr3_nt: TGTGCCAGCTCACCCCCGAGCTCCTACAATGAGCAGTTCTTC
v_call: TRBV5-1; clone_size: few; d_call: .; j_call: TRBJ1-3; cdr3_aa: CASSLGQTSGNTIYF; cdr3_nt: TGCGCCAGCAGCTTAGGACAGACCTCTGGAAACACCATATATTTT
v_call: TRBV6-5; clone_size: few; d_call: TRBD2; j_call: TRBJ2-7; cdr3_aa: CASGSGISYEQYF; cdr3_nt: TGTGCCAGCGGTAGCGGGATTAGCTACGAGCAGTACTTC
v_call: TRBV15; clone_size: .; d_call: .; j_call: TRBJ1-5; cdr3_aa: CATSRGGSGNQPQHF; cdr3_nt: TGTGCCACCAGCAGGGGGGGATCGGGCAATCAGCCCCAGCATTTT
v_call: TRBV19; clone_size: .; d_call: TRBD1; j_call: TRBJ2-3; cdr3_aa: CASTGGTGRMNTQYF; cdr3_nt: TGTGCCAGTACTGGGGGGACAGGGCGTATGAATACGCAGTATTTT
v_call: TRBV27; clone_size: .; d_call: .; j_call: TRBJ1-1; cdr3_aa: CASSLRFGEAFF; cdr3_nt: TGTGCCAGCAGTCTCCGGTTTGGTGAAGCTTTCTTT
v_call: TRBV19; clone_size: once; d_call: .; j_call: TRBJ2-7; cdr3_aa: CASSIEAGASYEQYF; cdr3_nt: TGTGCCAGTAGTATAGAGGCGGGGGCAAGCTACGAGCAGTACTTC
v_call: TRBV19; clone_size: .; d_call: TRBD1; j_call: TRBJ2-2; cdr3_aa: CASRDRGPTGELFF; cdr3_nt: TGTGCCAGTAGGGACAGGGGACCCACCGGGGAGCTGTTTTTT
v_call: TRBV9; clone_size: .; d_call: TRBD1; j_call: TRBJ2-7; cdr3_aa: CASSVSDRAEQYF; cdr3_nt: TGTGCCAGCAGCGTTTCCGACAGGGCCGAGCAGTACTTC
v_call: TRBV28; clone_size: .; d_call: TRBD2; j_call: TRBJ2-1; cdr3_aa: CASRPGLAGAHNEQFF; cdr3_nt: TGTGCCAGCAGACCCGGACTAGCGGGAGCTCACAATGAGCAGTTCTTC
v_call: TRBV20-1; clone_size: .; d_call: .; j_call: TRBJ1-3; cdr3_aa: CSASDLEVKNTIYF; cdr3_nt: TGCAGTGCTAGTGACCTGGAGGTCAAAAACACCATATATTTT
v_call: TRBV4-2; clone_size: few; d_call: TRBD2; j_call: TRBJ2-3; cdr3_aa: CASSQDALAGRTDTQYF; cdr3_nt: TGTGCCAGCAGCCAAGATGCACTAGCGGGCCGCACAGATACGCAGTATTTT
v_call: TRBV28; clone_size: .; d_call: TRBD1; j_call: TRBJ1-2; cdr3_aa: CASSSTRGDYGYTF; cdr3_nt: TGTGCCAGCAGTTCAACCAGGGGGGACTATGGCTACACCTTC
v_call: TRBV19; clone_size: few; d_call: TRBD2; j_call: TRBJ2-7; cdr3_aa: CASSQTRLAGTYEQYF; cdr3_nt: TGTGCCAGTAGTCAGACGAGGCTAGCGGGGACATACGAGCAGTACTTC
v_call: TRBV4-3; clone_size: .; d_call: TRBD1; j_call: TRBJ1-6; cdr3_aa: CASSRSQGLSSPLHF; cdr3_nt: TGCGCCAGCAGCCGCTCACAGGGGTTAAGTTCACCCCTCCACTTT
v_call: TRBV28; clone_size: .; d_call: TRBD1; j_call: TRBJ1-3; cdr3_aa: CASSFQRGTVVYF; cdr3_nt: TGTGCCAGCAGTTTCCAAAGAGGGACAGTCGTATATTTT
v_call: TRBV6-4; clone_size: few; d_call: TRBD1; j_call: TRBJ1-2; cdr3_aa: CVEQRDRDYGYTF; cdr3_nt: TGTGTCGAGCAACGGGACAGGGACTATGGCTACACCTTC
v_call: TRBV3-1/TRBV3-2; clone_size: .; d_call: .; j_call: TRBJ1-2; cdr3_aa: CASSPGTGLRYGYTF; cdr3_nt: TGTGCCAGCAGCCCCGGAACAGGGCTGCGCTATGGCTACACCTTC
v_call: TRBV20-1; clone_size: .; d_call: TRBD2; j_call: TRBJ2-1; cdr3_aa: CSASVRGVYNEQFF; cdr3_nt: TGCAGTGCTAGTGTACGGGGGGTCTACAATGAGCAGTTCTTC
v_call: TRBV11-2; clone_size: .; d_call: TRBD1; j_call: TRBJ1-2; cdr3_aa: CASRRTGNYGYTF; cdr3_nt: TGTGCCAGCCGAAGGACAGGGAACTATGGCTACACCTTC
v_call: TRBV5-1; clone_size: once; d_call: TRBD1; j_call: TRBJ1-1; cdr3_aa: CASSTGQGNTEAFF; cdr3_nt: TGCGCCAGCAGCACGGGACAGGGGAACACTGAAGCTTTCTTT
v_call: TRBV6-6; clone_size: once; d_call: .; j_call: TRBJ1-2; cdr3_aa: CASSFDYGLGGYTF; cdr3_nt: TGTGCCAGCAGTTTCGACTATGGACTTGGTGGCTACACCTTC
v_call: TRBV2; clone_size: .; d_call: TRBD1; j_call: TRBJ1-6; cdr3_aa: CASSEGQAAISPLHF; cdr3_nt: TGTGCCAGCAGCGAGGGACAGGCCGCGATTTCACCCCTCCACTTT
v_call: TRBV30; clone_size: few; d_call: .; j_call: TRBJ1-6; cdr3_aa: CAWSRARESRNSPLHF; cdr3_nt: TGTGCCTGGAGTCGAGCTAGGGAGTCGCGTAATTCACCCCTCCACTTT
v_call: TRBV12-5; clone_size: .; d_call: .; j_call: TRBJ1-1; cdr3_aa: CASGFGRGTEAFF; cdr3_nt: TGTGCTAGTGGTTTTGGCCGAGGCACTGAAGCTTTCTTT
v_call: TRBV12-3/TRBV12-4; clone_size: once; d_call: .; j_call: TRBJ2-2; cdr3_aa: CASSPGEGELFF; cdr3_nt: TGTGCCAGCAGCCCAGGGGAGGGGGAGCTGTTTTTT
v_call: TRBV7-2; clone_size: .; d_call: .; j_call: TRBJ1-4; cdr3_aa: CASSSQGGQNEKLFF; cdr3_nt: TGTGCCAGCAGCTCTCAGGGAGGCCAAAATGAAAAACTGTTTTTT
v_call: TRBV6-5; clone_size: .; d_call: .; j_call: TRBJ1-3; cdr3_aa: CASSQGVGGNTIYF; cdr3_nt: TGTGCCAGCAGCCAAGGGGTTGGTGGAAACACCATATATTTT
v_call: TRBV15; clone_size: .; d_call: TRBD2; j_call: TRBJ2-7; cdr3_aa: CATSRDASGVYEQYF; cdr3_nt: TGTGCCACCAGCAGAGATGCTAGCGGGGTATACGAGCAGTACTTC
v_call: TRBV6-5; clone_size: once; d_call: .; j_call: TRBJ1-2; cdr3_aa: CASMGTAGYTF; cdr3_nt: TGTGCCAGCATGGGGACTGCTGGCTACACCTTC
v_call: TRBV20-1; clone_size: many; d_call: .; j_call: TRBJ2-5; cdr3_aa: CSGQGPGTQYF; cdr3_nt: TGCAGTGGCCAGGGTCCGGGGACCCAGTACTTC
v_call: TRBV6-5; clone_size: .; d_call: .; j_call: TRBJ1-5; cdr3_aa: CASSQTFGVNQPQHF; cdr3_nt: TGTGCCAGCAGCCAGACTTTCGGGGTAAATCAGCCCCAGCATTTT
v_call: TRBV7-3; clone_size: .; d_call: TRBD2; j_call: TRBJ2-1; cdr3_aa: CASSPSGGYATGEQFF; cdr3_nt: TGTGCCAGCAGCCCGAGCGGGGGGTACGCTACAGGTGAGCAGTTCTTC
v_call: TRBV6-2/TRBV6-3; clone_size: .; d_call: .; j_call: TRBJ2-7; cdr3_aa: CASSYLPRNWREVNF; cdr3_nt: TGTGCCAGCAGTTACCTCCCTAGAAATTGGAGGGAGGTGAACTTC
v_call: TRBV9; clone_size: .; d_call: .; j_call: TRBJ1-1; cdr3_aa: CASSVGGGDTEAFF; cdr3_nt: TGTGCCAGCAGCGTAGGGGGAGGGGACACTGAAGCTTTCTTT
v_call: TRBV6-2/TRBV6-3; clone_size: .; d_call: TRBD1; j_call: TRBJ1-1; cdr3_aa: CASSDGQGVTLTEAFF; cdr3_nt: TGTGCCAGCAGTGATGGACAGGGGGTGACGCTCACTGAAGCTTTCTTT
v_call: TRBV7-6; clone_size: .; d_call: TRBD2; j_call: TRBJ2-1; cdr3_aa: CASSLGSGRFAYNEQFF; cdr3_nt: TGTGCCAGCAGCTTAGGTAGCGGGAGATTCGCCTACAATGAGCAGTTCTTC
v_call: TRBV9; clone_size: .; d_call: .; j_call: TRBJ1-3; cdr3_aa: CASSVTGDDTIYF; cdr3_nt: TGTGCCAGCAGCGTTACAGGTGATGACACCATATATTTT
v_call: TRBV6-5; clone_size: few; d_call: .; j_call: TRBJ1-1; cdr3_aa: CASRADTEAFF; cdr3_nt: TGTGCCAGCAGGGCGGATACTGAAGCTTTCTTT
v_call: TRBV6-5; clone_size: .; d_call: TRBD1; j_call: TRBJ2-7; cdr3_aa: CASSTGTGDPYEQYF; cdr3_nt: TGTGCCAGCAGTACAGGGACAGGAGATCCCTACGAGCAGTACTTC
v_call: TRBV4-3; clone_size: .; d_call: TRBD2; j_call: TRBJ2-3; cdr3_aa: CASSLGTSLSDTQYF; cdr3_nt: TGCGCCAGCAGCCTCGGGACTAGTCTCTCAGATACGCAGTATTTT
v_call: TRBV7-9; clone_size: .; d_call: .; j_call: TRBJ1-3; cdr3_aa: CASSIHGSGNTIYF; cdr3_nt: TGTGCCAGCAGCATACATGGCTCTGGAAACACCATATATTTT
v_call: TRBV5-1; clone_size: .; d_call: TRBD1; j_call: TRBJ2-7; cdr3_aa: CASSRDRDFEQYF; cdr3_nt: TGCGCCAGCAGCCGGGACAGGGACTTCGAGCAGTACTTC
v_call: TRBV18; clone_size: once; d_call: .; j_call: TRBJ2-1; cdr3_aa: CASSPLGDEQFF; cdr3_nt: TGTGCCAGCTCACCGCTCGGGGATGAGCAGTTCTTC
v_call: TRBV5-4; clone_size: .; d_call: .; j_call: TRBJ2-5; cdr3_aa: CASRDPRGGETQYF; cdr3_nt: TGTGCCAGCAGGGATCCCAGGGGCGGTGAGACCCAGTACTTC
v_call: TRBV18; clone_size: .; d_call: .; j_call: TRBJ2-2; cdr3_aa: CASSPNDGILNTGELFF; cdr3_nt: TGTGCCAGCTCACCAAACGACGGGATACTGAACACCGGGGAGCTGTTTTTT
v_call: TRBV6-2/TRBV6-3; clone_size: .; d_call: TRBD1; j_call: TRBJ2-5; cdr3_aa: CASSPAGGISETQYF; cdr3_nt: TGTGCCAGCAGCCCCGCAGGGGGCATTAGCGAGACCCAGTACTTC
v_call: TRBV2; clone_size: .; d_call: TRBD2; j_call: TRBJ2-3; cdr3_aa: CASRADAAGRTDTQYF; cdr3_nt: TGTGCCAGCAGAGCCGACGCAGCGGGAAGAACAGATACGCAGTATTTT
v_call: TRBV6-5; clone_size: .; d_call: TRBD2; j_call: TRBJ2-3; cdr3_aa: CASMTSGTDTQYF; cdr3_nt: TGTGCCAGCATGACTAGCGGCACAGATACGCAGTATTTT
v_call: TRBV15; clone_size: .; d_call: TRBD2; j_call: TRBJ2-1; cdr3_aa: CATKGSRGLAGYNEQFF; cdr3_nt: TGTGCCACCAAGGGCAGTAGGGGACTAGCGGGTTACAATGAGCAGTTCTTC
v_call: TRBV19; clone_size: .; d_call: TRBD1; j_call: TRBJ1-2; cdr3_aa: CASSAGTANYGYTF; cdr3_nt: TGTGCCAGTAGTGCCGGGACAGCCAACTATGGCTACACCTTC
v_call: TRBV11-3; clone_size: .; d_call: .; j_call: TRBJ1-1; cdr3_aa: CASSAQGNTEAFF; cdr3_nt: TGTGCCAGCAGCGCACAGGGGAACACTGAAGCTTTCTTT
v_call: TRBV4-1; clone_size: .; d_call: TRBD1; j_call: TRBJ1-1; cdr3_aa: CASSQAGTGGTEAFF; cdr3_nt: TGCGCCAGCAGCCAAGCCGGGACAGGGGGCACTGAAGCTTTCTTT
v_call: TRBV6-4; clone_size: once; d_call: TRBD1; j_call: TRBJ2-1; cdr3_aa: CASSDSGTGWNEQFF; cdr3_nt: TGTGCCAGCAGTGACTCTGGGACAGGGTGGAATGAGCAGTTCTTC
v_call: TRBV28; clone_size: .; d_call: TRBD2; j_call: TRBJ2-7; cdr3_aa: CASSTSSGRAEQQYF; cdr3_nt: TGTGCCAGCAGTACCTCTAGCGGGAGGGCCGAGCAGCAGTACTTC
v_call: TRBV9; clone_size: .; d_call: .; j_call: TRBJ1-1; cdr3_aa: CASSAHKGQLNTEAFF; cdr3_nt: TGTGCCAGCAGCGCCCATAAGGGACAATTAAACACTGAAGCTTTCTTT
v_call: TRBV18; clone_size: .; d_call: .; j_call: TRBJ1-5; cdr3_aa: CASSPESGESWPQHF; cdr3_nt: TGTGCCAGCTCACCGGAGTCAGGGGAGAGTTGGCCCCAGCATTTT
v_call: TRBV7-6; clone_size: .; d_call: TRBD1; j_call: TRBJ2-2; cdr3_aa: CASSSGTEKIGELFF; cdr3_nt: TGTGCCAGCAGCTCCGGGACAGAAAAAATCGGGGAGCTGTTTTTT